These 5 T cell receptor beta chains were all obtained from the same sample, sequenced in a study of identical twins. TCRdb reprocessed the 5' RACE reads with MiXCR, giving one entry per CDR3 protein. The sample has about 240,000 distinct CDR3 sequences, about 11% seen once. Sequencing was carried out using memory T cells sorted from blood. Every receptor here comes from a man aged 50-60 years in good health.

The sample holds a few counts of this clonotype. The chain joins TRBV6-2 or TRBV6-3 to TRBJ1-1, with 10 bases matching TRBD1. Per germline, CDR1 MNHEY and CDR2 SVGEGT. Losses at the gene ends were 6 bases for V and 3 bases for J; bases not matched to a gene: 10. CDR3 length: 16 amino acids. CDR3 in amino acids: CASSHQPDRGDTEAFF. The CDR3 DNA sequence: TGTGCCAGCAGCCACCAACCGGACAGGGGGGACACTGAAGCTTTCTTT.

This clonotype was recorded many times. The chain joins TRBV12-3 or TRBV12-4 to TRBJ1-1; TRBD1 aligns across 7 bases. The J segment lost 1 base and the V segment lost 4 bases, leaving 3 bases of the junction unmatched. CDR3 length: 14 amino acids. CDR3 residues: CASSSRTGNTEAFF. As DNA, the CDR3 is TGTGCCAGCAGTTCCCGGACAGGGAACACTGAAGCTTTCTTT.

The table lists this clonotype with many counts. V usage is TRBV6-2 or TRBV6-3 and J usage is TRBJ2-2; the D is unclear. This CDR3 region has 14 residues. Trimming stripped 4 bases from V and 3 bases from J, with 9 bases between. Germline V gene sequence: CDR1 MNHEY, CDR2 SVGEGT. As DNA, the CDR3 is TGTGCCAGCAGTTTCGGGCCGTACACCGGGGAGCTGTTTTTT. It translates to CASSFGPYTGELFF.

The rearrangement uses TRBV3-1 and TRBJ1-1; D uncertain. Trimming pared 4 bases from V and 0 bases from J, leaving 9 bases between. This CDR3 has 14 residues. Germline-derived CDR1 and CDR2 are LGHDT and YNNKEL (reference sequence). The CDR3 protein is CASSPLPLNTEAFF. DNA of the CDR3: TGTGCCAGCAGCCCCCTCCCACTGAACACTGAAGCTTTCTTT.

This chain links TRBV7-8 with TRBJ2-6; D could derive from TRBD1 or TRBD2 (5 bases each). The CDR3 is 17 residues long. Germline loops: CDR1 SGHVS, CDR2 FQNEAQ. The ends were cut back, 1 base at V and 0 bases at J, with 10 bases in the middle. In DNA form, the CDR3 reads TGTGCCAGCAGCTTAGGGGGGTCGGCCTCTGGGGCCAACGTCCTGACTTTC. It encodes CASSLGGSASGANVLTF.